These 22 T cell receptor beta chains came from one sample sequenced in a study of T cell responses to AZD1222 COVID-19 vaccine. TCRdb's copy holds only in-frame clones and misses some; the assay was immunoSEQ multiplex PCR. Seen here are 120,000 to 150,000 clones, about 88% observed once, and the top ten hold 4.7%. The starting material was peripheral blood, obtained on day 0 of AZD1222 vaccination. These receptors all stem from an adult in good health.

This clone was found once. V and J are TRBV6-5 and TRBJ1-2; possible D gene TRBD1, 5 bases. CDR3 length: 15 residues. The ends were cut back, 4 bases at V and 0 bases at J, with 12 bases in the middle. The germline V gene has CDR1 MNHEY and CDR2 SVGAGI. CDR3 protein: CASSSWTNSNYGYTF. CDR3 in DNA: TGTGCCAGCAGTTCATGGACAAATTCTAACTATGGCTACACCTTC.

The chain links TRBV27 to TRBJ1-5; D is unclear. The germline V and J ends were trimmed by 3 bases and 0 bases, with 9 bases remaining between them. Germline V CDR1 and CDR2: MNHEY, SMNVEV (reference sequence). This CDR3 spans 15 amino acids. The CDR3 region has the DNA TGTGCCAGCAGTTTGGCCAGTAATAGCAATCAGCCCCAGCATTTT. Protein: CASSLASNSNQPQHF.

This clone was counted a few times. The J gene is TRBJ1-4, the V gene TRBV5-1; the D is unclear. The germline V gene encodes CDR1 SGHRS and CDR2 YFSETQ. V was clipped by 2 bases and J by 12 bases, with 14 bases between them. The CDR3 has 13 amino acids. CDR3 nucleotides: TGCGCCAGCAGCTTCCAGAGTCCGCTAGAACTGTTTTTT. It is translated as CASSFQSPLELFF.

The rearrangement uses TRBV19 and TRBJ2-2; possibly TRBD2 for D (6 bases). This CDR3 spans 13 amino acids. The germline V and J ends were trimmed by 2 bases and 7 bases, with 8 bases remaining between them. Germline values: CDR1 LNHDA, CDR2 SQIVND (reference sequence). The CDR3 region has the DNA TGTGCCAGTAGTATATCTAGCGTCGGGGAGCTGTTTTTT. This sequence encodes CASSISSVGELFF.

This sequence joins TRBV10-3 and TRBJ2-3; 7 nucleotides agree with TRBD1. Per the germline V gene, CDR1 is ENHRY and CDR2 is SYGVKD. Unmatched junction bases numbered 4, after V lost 4 bases and J lost 0 bases. This CDR3 region has 15 residues. The CDR3 region has the DNA TGTGCCATCAGTGCTAGGGGGCAAAGCACAGATACGCAGTATTTT. Encoded protein: CAISARGQSTDTQYF.

The chain carries TRBV30 and TRBJ2-2; D is ambiguous. Germline V gives CDR1 GTSNPN, CDR2 SVGIG (reference sequence). Trimming stripped 4 bases from V and 1 base from J, with 10 bases between. The CDR3 has 14 residues. The CDR3 region has the DNA TGTGCCTGGATTCCGGATAGGAACACCGGGGAGCTGTTTTTT. Its translation is CAWIPDRNTGELFF.

The chain joins TRBV6-1 to TRBJ2-7, with 7 bases aligning to TRBD2. Germline V gives CDR1 MNHNS, CDR2 SASEGT. CDR3 length equals 15 residues. The ends lost 1 base at V and 2 bases at J; junction bases unmatched: 5. CDR3 in amino acids: CASSEVGGSAYEQYF. The CDR3 nucleotides are TGTGCCAGCAGTGAAGTCGGCGGGAGTGCCTACGAGCAGTACTTC.

The chain employs TRBV5-5 and TRBJ2-1, with 9 bases identical to TRBD1. This CDR3 is built from 15 residues. Germline CDR1 and CDR2: SGHKS and YYEKEE (reference sequence). V trimming: 4 bases; J trimming: 3 bases; junction bases outside the gene matches: 5. The CDR3 here is CASSPRDRDYNEQFF. The CDR3 coding sequence is TGTGCCAGCAGCCCCCGGGACAGGGACTACAATGAGCAGTTCTTC.

This clone was found once. This sequence joins TRBV9 and TRBJ2-7; 7 bases agree with TRBD1. Germline V CDR1 and CDR2: SGDLS, YYNGEE. CDR3 length equals 17 residues. Trimming removed 4 bases from V and 5 bases from J; junction bases left unmatched: 18. The CDR3 coding sequence is TGTGCCAGCAGCCCCGGCTACTCAGGGGGAATGATCGACGAGCAGTACTTC. Translated: CASSPGYSGGMIDEQYF.

DNA of the CDR3: TGTGCCAGCAGTTCCTTTACTACAGGACGTCGTAGCTACACCTTC. Translating it yields CASSSFTTGRRSYTF. The chain has TRBV28 and TRBJ1-2; the D gene is possibly TRBD1 (5 bases). Germline V gene lookup returns CDR1 MDHEN and CDR2 SYDVKM. CDR3 length equals 15 residues. V dropped 4 bases and J dropped 9 bases, with 21 bases sitting between them.

This rearrangement joins TRBV6-1 to TRBJ1-2; no definite D call. The germline V and J ends were trimmed by 1 base and 1 base, with 10 bases remaining between them. Germline V gene sequence: CDR1 MNHNS, CDR2 SASEGT. This CDR3 comprises 15 residues. The CDR3 DNA reads TGTGCCAGCAGTGAAGTAGCAGGTATTAACTATGGCTACACCTTC. Translated, it gives CASSEVAGINYGYTF.

The chain employs TRBV19 and TRBJ1-1, with TRBD1 matching over 9 bases. The V and J ends lost 6 bases and 6 bases, in that order; junction bases with no gene match: 5. Germline V CDR1 and CDR2: LNHDA, SQIVND (reference sequence). The CDR3 length is 13 residues. This CDR3 reads CASRPDRGSEAFF. The CDR3, as DNA: TGTGCCAGTAGGCCGGACAGGGGATCTGAAGCTTTCTTT. Full variable domain (missing parts from reference TRBV19 and TRBJ1-1): DGGITQSPKYLFRKEGQNVTLSCEQNLNHDAMYWYRQDPGQGLRLIYYSQIVNDFQKGDIAEGYSVSREKKESFPLTVTSAQKNPTAFYLCASRPDRGSEAFFGQGTRLTVV.

The chain couples TRBV27 to TRBJ1-5, with D tentatively TRBD1 (6 bases). V was shortened by 2 bases and J by 7 bases, with 9 bases between the two germline ends. There are 13 residues in the CDR3. Germline V gene data show CDR1 as MNHEY and CDR2 as SMNVEV (reference sequence). Written as DNA, the CDR3 is TGTGCCAGCAGTTTACGGGACACACAGCCCCAGCATTTT. Its protein is CASSLRDTQPQHF.

The rearrangement joins TRBV28 to TRBJ2-5, with D tentatively TRBD1 (6 bases). This CDR3 is built from 16 residues. Deletions cut 3 bases from V and 0 bases from J, with 14 bases between. Germline V lookup: CDR1 MDHEN, CDR2 SYDVKM. The CDR3 DNA follows: TGTGCCAGCAGTTTTGACAGGATAGACTACCAAGAGACCCAGTACTTC. Its protein product is CASSFDRIDYQETQYF.

The chain links TRBV19 to TRBJ2-3; no firm D call. The CDR3 totals 16 residues. Per the germline V gene, CDR1 is LNHDA and CDR2 is SQIVND (reference sequence). V lost 3 bases, J lost 2 bases, and 15 bases lay in between. The CDR3 sequence is CASSMASLPITDTQYF. CDR3 nucleotides: TGTGCCAGTAGTATGGCGAGCCTCCCTATCACAGATACGCAGTATTTT.

The chain joins TRBV10-2 to TRBJ2-1; TRBD2 matches at 7 bases. Losses at the gene ends were 5 bases for V and 0 bases for J; bases not matched to a gene: 4. This CDR3 has 15 amino acids. Looked up from germline, CDR1 is WSHSY and CDR2 is SAAADI. For the CDR3, the DNA is TGCGCCAGCAGTCTGGGGGGGAGCTCCTACAATGAGCAGTTCTTC. It codes for CASSLGGSSYNEQFF.

The chain has TRBV4-2 and TRBJ1-2; a possible D gene is TRBD1 (6 bases). The CDR3 is 16 residues long. From germline, CDR1 is LGHNA and CDR2 YNFKEQ. V was shortened by 0 bases and J by 0 bases, with 11 bases between the two germline ends. Here the CDR3 reads CASSQETGLANYGYTF. The CDR3 region has the DNA TGTGCCAGCAGCCAAGAGACAGGACTAGCTAACTATGGCTACACCTTC.

The chain employs TRBV5-1 and TRBJ2-7; 9 bases map to TRBD2. The CDR3 has 15 residues. The J segment lost 2 bases and the V segment lost 1 base, leaving 4 bases of the junction unmatched. Germline lookup yields CDR1 SGHRS and CDR2 YFSETQ. The CDR3 DNA is TGCGCCAGCAGCTTGATGAAGCGGGGGGCCTACGAGCAGTACTTC. Protein: CASSLMKRGAYEQYF.

The V call is TRBV5-1, the J call TRBJ2-1, with 9 bases matching TRBD2. Germline values: CDR1 SGHRS, CDR2 YFSETQ. This CDR3 is built from 16 residues. V dropped 1 base and J dropped 8; count of bases not matched to a gene: 10. The CDR3, as DNA: TGCGCCAGCAGCTTGATTTCTAGCGGGGTCTTACATGAGCAGTTCTTC. Translating gives CASSLISSGVLHEQFF. The complete variable domain, with remaining parts taken from reference TRBV5-1 and TRBJ2-1, reads KAGVTQTPRYLIKTRGQQVTLSCSPISGHRSVSWYQQTPGQGLQFLFEYFSETQRNKGNFPGRFSGRQFSNSRSEMNVSTLELGDSALYLCASSLISSGVLHEQFFGPGTRLTVL.

V usage is TRBV5-1 and J usage is TRBJ1-2; TRBD1 matches 8 bases. Per the germline V gene, CDR1 is SGHRS and CDR2 is YFSETQ. The CDR3 is 14 amino acids. After removal of 1 base from V and 10 bases from J, the junction contained 9 bases not matched to a gene. The CDR3 nucleotides read TGCGCCAGCAGCTTGTTTGTGGACAGGGTCGACTACACCTTC. Translated, it gives CASSLFVDRVDYTF.

This clone was detected a few times. The chain joins TRBV15 to TRBJ1-1; D ambiguous. V was shortened by 0 bases and J by 5 bases, with 10 bases between the two germline ends. This CDR3 comprises 14 residues. Germline CDR1 is LNHNV and CDR2 is YYDKDF (reference sequence). The CDR3 DNA reads as TGTGCCACCAGCAGAGATATGCGGGTAACTGAAGCTTTCTTT. Its translation is CATSRDMRVTEAFF.

Here the CDR3 DNA reads TGTGCCAGCAGCCGGACTACAAACACCGGGGAGCTGTTTTTT. Its translation: CASSRTTNTGELFF. The chain recombines TRBV3-1 (or the pseudogene TRBV3-2) with TRBJ2-2; possibly TRBD2 for D (6 bases). Trimming left V 4 bases short and J 2 bases short, with 8 bases between. CDR1 is LGHDT, CDR2 YNNKEL, per germline (reference sequence). The CDR3 loop spans 14 amino acids.